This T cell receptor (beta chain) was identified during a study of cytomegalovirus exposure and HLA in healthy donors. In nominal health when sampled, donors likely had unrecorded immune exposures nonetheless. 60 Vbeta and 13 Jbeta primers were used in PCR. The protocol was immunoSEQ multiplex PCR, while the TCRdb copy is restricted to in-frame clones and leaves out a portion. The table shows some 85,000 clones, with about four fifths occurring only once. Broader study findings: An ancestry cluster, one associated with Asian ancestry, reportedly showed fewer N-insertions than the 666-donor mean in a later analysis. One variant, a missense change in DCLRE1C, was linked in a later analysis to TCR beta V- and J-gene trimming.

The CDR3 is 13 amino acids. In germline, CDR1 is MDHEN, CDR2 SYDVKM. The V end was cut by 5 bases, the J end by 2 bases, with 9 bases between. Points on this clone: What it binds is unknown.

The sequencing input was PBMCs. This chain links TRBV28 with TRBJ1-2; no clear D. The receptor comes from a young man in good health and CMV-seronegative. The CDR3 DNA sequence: TGTGCCAGCAGTCATACACCGAACTATGGCTACACCTTC. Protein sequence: CASSHTPNYGYTF.